Here is one TCR beta chain with its context. Antigen specificity is unknown. These data originate in a study of cytomegalovirus exposure and HLA in healthy donors. Study context: Across 350 to 500 genotyped donors, just over 80% landed in the Caucasian-associated ancestry cluster.

It was with 60 Vbeta and 13 Jbeta primers that the PCR ran. Libraries were prepared by immunoSEQ multiplex PCR; TCRdb keeps only in-frame clonotypes and omits some of them. The profile shows 150,000 to 200,000 clones, around 80% of them singletons. All the people who gave samples were healthy bone marrow donors. Study-wide results and caveats: Association of a missense DCLRE1C variant with TCR beta V- and J-gene trimming was reported in a later analysis.

Germline CDR1 and CDR2: MNHEY and SMNVEV (reference sequence). Deletions cut 8 bases from V and 9 bases from J, with 14 bases between. The CDR3 runs 12 residues. The chain joins TRBV27 to TRBJ2-1; D might be TRBD2 (6 bases). The clonotype comes from a man under 40 in good health and CMV-seronegative. Source material: PBMCs. The CDR3 loop is CASRQLGGEQFF. The CDR3 region has the DNA TGTGCCAGCCGACAATTGGGGGGTGAGCAGTTCTTC.